Following are 10 T cell receptor beta chains from one sample sequenced in a study of blood T cell repertoires in COVID-19. Measured with immunoSEQ multiplex PCR; TCRdb has only the in-frame clones, and not every one. The top ten hold about 3% of the sample, which has around 260,000 clones, roughly 90% seen once. Specimen: peripheral blood. The source is a woman under 40 with active or convalescent COVID-19.

This chain links TRBV19 with TRBJ1-6, with a weak D call TRBD1 (5 bases). Trimming removed 6 bases from V and 7 bases from J, with 13 bases in between. CDR1 and CDR2 from the germline V gene are LNHDA and SQIVND (reference sequence). CDR3 length: 14 residues. Here the CDR3 reads CASSRRGRNSPLHF. CDR3 nucleotide sequence: TGTGCCAGTAGCCGGAGGGGTCGCAATTCACCCCTCCACTTT.

The chain recombines TRBV6-5 with TRBJ2-3, with 10 bases aligning to TRBD1. Germline V gives CDR1 MNHEY, CDR2 SVGAGI. Losses at the gene ends were 6 bases for V and 4 bases for J; bases not matched to a gene: 7. The CDR3 runs 15 residues. Here the CDR3 reads CASSRDRGRSDTQYF. Here the CDR3 DNA reads TGTGCCAGCAGCCGAGACAGGGGGCGGTCAGATACGCAGTATTTT.

The V and J genes are TRBV2 and TRBJ1-1; TRBD1 aligns across 8 bases. V gave up 7 bases and J gave up 7 bases; unmatched junction bases: 8. The germline V gene encodes CDR1 SNHLY and CDR2 FYNNEI. The CDR3 extends over 13 amino acids. CDR3 DNA: TGTGCCAGCACCCCTGACAGGGGCGGTGAAGCTTTCTTT. As protein: CASTPDRGGEAFF.

This clone is medium-sized by share. This chain connects TRBV6-2 or TRBV6-3 to TRBJ2-2; 7 bases are shared with TRBD1. The V gene's germline CDR1 is MNHEY and CDR2 SVGEGT. The trim removed 6 bases at V and 3 bases at J, leaving 7 bases unmatched. CDR3 length: 15 residues. CDR3 nucleotides: TGTGCCAGCAGCTCCGGGACAGCAGACACCGGGGAGCTGTTTTTT. Translated, it gives CASSSGTADTGELFF.

On this clone itself: The same CDR3 is also encoded by other DNA sequences in this sample. This chain uses TRBV5-1 with TRBJ1-4, with 9 bases lining up with TRBD1. Germline assignment: CDR1 SGHRS and CDR2 YFSETQ. CDR3 length equals 14 residues. Trimming at V came to 4 bases and at J to 7 bases, leaving 5 bases not matched to a gene. The CDR3: CASSPGQGGEKLFF. The CDR3 region has the DNA TGCGCCAGCAGCCCGGGACAGGGAGGTGAAAAACTGTTTTTT. Full variable domain (rest looked up from reference TRBV5-1 and TRBJ1-4): KAGVTQTPRYLIKTRGQQVTLSCSPISGHRSVSWYQQTPGQGLQFLFEYFSETQRNKGNFPGRFSGRQFSNSRSEMNVSTLELGDSALYLCASSPGQGGEKLFFGSGTQLSVL.

The V and J genes are TRBV19 and TRBJ1-5, with 8 positions matching TRBD1. Trimming removed 10 bases from V and 5 bases from J; junction bases left unmatched: 7. This CDR3 comprises 13 residues. Looked up from germline, CDR1 is LNHDA and CDR2 is SQIVND (reference sequence). For the CDR3, the DNA is TGTGCCACCCGAGACAGGGGAGATCAGCCCCAGCATTTT. Translating it yields CATRDRGDQPQHF.

The chain combines TRBV7-2 with TRBJ1-1, with 8 bases identical to TRBD1. Germline V gives CDR1 SGHTA, CDR2 FQGNSA. The CDR3 loop spans 15 amino acids. J lost 5 bases, V lost 1 base, and 6 bases had no gene match. The CDR3, as DNA: TGTGCCAGCAGCTTAGGGGACAGGTTGGGGACTGAAGCTTTCTTT. Translating gives CASSLGDRLGTEAFF.

The chain couples TRBV5-1 to TRBJ2-7; weak D call: TRBD1 (5 bases). The germline V gene has CDR1 SGHRS and CDR2 YFSETQ. The CDR3 is 11 residues long. V lost 4 bases to trimming and J lost 4 bases, with 6 bases between them. CDR3 sequence: CASSKGYEQYF. In DNA, the CDR3 is TGCGCCAGCAGCAAGGGGTACGAGCAGTACTTC.

V usage is TRBV5-4 and J usage is TRBJ2-2; D call uncertain. The germline CDR1 and CDR2 sequences are SGHNT and YYREEE (reference sequence). This CDR3 is built from 17 residues. The germline V and J ends were trimmed by 4 bases and 4 bases, with 20 bases remaining between them. For the CDR3, the DNA is TGTGCCAGCAGCCGAAAATCCGGCCCCCGAGGCACCGGGGAGCTGTTTTTT. It yields the protein CASSRKSGPRGTGELFF.

This chain links TRBV19 with TRBJ2-5; 10 bases match TRBD2. The CDR3 is made up of 15 amino acids. Trimming took 2 bases from V and 2 from J; bases not matched to a gene: 2. Germline V lookup: CDR1 LNHDA, CDR2 SQIVND (reference sequence). Here the CDR3 reads CASSISSGGQETQYF. DNA for the CDR3: TGTGCCAGTAGTATATCTAGCGGGGGTCAAGAGACCCAGTACTTC.